This entry concerns a single TCR beta chain. The data stem from a study of cytomegalovirus exposure and HLA in healthy donors. The CDR3 totals 14 residues. Between the trimmed V and J ends, which lost 7 bases and 2 bases, there was a span of 15 bases. Germline CDR1 SGHAT, CDR2 FQNNGV. The PCR employed 60 Vbeta primers together with 13 Jbeta primers. Produced via immunoSEQ multiplex PCR; TCRdb's table is partial and in-frame only. Here the sample spans over 150,000 clones, roughly 83% being singletons. This TCR came from a boy aged 2-15 years in good health and CMV-seronegative. The chain combines TRBV11-2 with TRBJ2-7; D call uncertain. Sequenced: PBMCs. The CDR3 sequence is CASTKLSAAYEQYF. The CDR3 DNA is TGTGCCAGCACCAAACTCAGCGCTGCCTACGAGCAGTACTTC.